This TCR beta chain emerged from a study of blood T cell repertoires in COVID-19. On the study more broadly: The United States, Italy and Spain supplied acute and convalescent COVID-19 samples. PBMCs, B-cell-depleted T cells, or T cells provided the cDNA or gDNA that made up the material.

Germline V gene sequence: CDR1 LNHDA, CDR2 SQIVND (reference sequence). V gave up 6 bases and J gave up 3 bases; unmatched junction bases: 8. The CDR3 covers 15 residues. Authors' processing steps: Reference gene primer amplification yielded estimated nucleated cell counts. TCRdb keeps only in-frame clones here, not all; method: immunoSEQ multiplex PCR. V, J and clone size are those of that table, while D and trimming were read from the DNA. The table has roughly 250,000 clones, 80% to 85% seen once. This receptor was taken from a woman aged 55-70 years with active or convalescent COVID-19. Sequenced material: peripheral blood. This sequence joins TRBV19 and TRBJ1-2, with 9 bases fitting TRBD1. The CDR3 DNA reads TGTGCCAGTAGCCAAGGGGGACAGGGATACTATGGCTACACCTTC. Its protein is CASSQGGQGYYGYTF.